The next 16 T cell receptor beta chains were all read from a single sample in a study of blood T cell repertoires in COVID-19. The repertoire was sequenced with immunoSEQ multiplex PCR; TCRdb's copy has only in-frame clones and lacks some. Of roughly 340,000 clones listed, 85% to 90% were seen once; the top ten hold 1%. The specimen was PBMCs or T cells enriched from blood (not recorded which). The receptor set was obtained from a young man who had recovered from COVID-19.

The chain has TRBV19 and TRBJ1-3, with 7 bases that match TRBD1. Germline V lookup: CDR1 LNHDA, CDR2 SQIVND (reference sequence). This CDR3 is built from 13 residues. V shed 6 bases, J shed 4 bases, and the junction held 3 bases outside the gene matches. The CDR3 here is CASSLQGGNTIYF. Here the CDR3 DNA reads TGTGCCAGTAGCCTACAGGGGGGAAACACCATATATTTT.

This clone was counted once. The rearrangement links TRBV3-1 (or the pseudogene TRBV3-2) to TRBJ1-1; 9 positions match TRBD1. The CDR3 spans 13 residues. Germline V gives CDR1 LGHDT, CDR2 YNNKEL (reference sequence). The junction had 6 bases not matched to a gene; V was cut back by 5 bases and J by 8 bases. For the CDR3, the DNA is TGTGCCAGCAGCAGCCGACAGGGGGGAGAAGCTTTCTTT. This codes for CASSSRQGGEAFF.

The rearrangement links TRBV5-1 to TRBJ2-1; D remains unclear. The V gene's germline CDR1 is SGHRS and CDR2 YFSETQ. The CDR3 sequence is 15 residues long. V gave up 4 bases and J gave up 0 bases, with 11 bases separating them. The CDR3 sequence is CASSQQVSSYNEQFF. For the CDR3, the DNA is TGCGCCAGCAGCCAGCAGGTCAGCTCCTACAATGAGCAGTTCTTC.

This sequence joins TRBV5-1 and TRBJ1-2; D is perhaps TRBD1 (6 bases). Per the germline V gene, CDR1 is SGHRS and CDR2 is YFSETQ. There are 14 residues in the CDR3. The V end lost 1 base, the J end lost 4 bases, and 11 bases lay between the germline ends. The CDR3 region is CASSLPTGPYGYTF. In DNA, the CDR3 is TGCGCCAGCAGCTTGCCGACAGGACCCTATGGCTACACCTTC. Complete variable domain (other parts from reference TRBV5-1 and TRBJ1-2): KAGVTQTPRYLIKTRGQQVTLSCSPISGHRSVSWYQQTPGQGLQFLFEYFSETQRNKGNFPGRFSGRQFSNSRSEMNVSTLELGDSALYLCASSLPTGPYGYTFGSGTRLTVV.

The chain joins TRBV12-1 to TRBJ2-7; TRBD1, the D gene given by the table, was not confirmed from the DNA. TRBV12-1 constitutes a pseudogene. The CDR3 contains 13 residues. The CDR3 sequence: CASSPGQGFEQYF. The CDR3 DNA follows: TGTGCCAGCAGCCCTGGGCAGGGGTTCGAGCAGTACTTC.

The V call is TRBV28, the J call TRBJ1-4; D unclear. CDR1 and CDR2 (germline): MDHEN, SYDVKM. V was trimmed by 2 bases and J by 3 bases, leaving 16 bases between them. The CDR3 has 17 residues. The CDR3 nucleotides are TGTGCCAGCAGTTTAATAATTGGCGGTTGGGCTAATGAAAAACTGTTTTTT. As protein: CASSLIIGGWANEKLFF.

In DNA form, the CDR3 reads TGTGCCAGCAGTGACGGGGGAGTCTACGAGCAGTACTTC. Translated, it gives CASSDGGVYEQYF. The V gene is TRBV6-1, the J gene TRBJ2-7; D may be TRBD2 (6 bases). Trimming stripped 3 bases from V and 3 bases from J, with 9 bases between. This CDR3 is built from 13 residues. The germline gives CDR1 MNHNS, CDR2 SASEGT.

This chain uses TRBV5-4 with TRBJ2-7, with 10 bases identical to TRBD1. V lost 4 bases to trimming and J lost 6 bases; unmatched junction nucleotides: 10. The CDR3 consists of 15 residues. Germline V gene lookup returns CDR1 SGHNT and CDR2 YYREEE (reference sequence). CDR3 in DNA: TGTGCCAGCAGCGAAACCGGGACAGGGGCCTTCGAGCAGTACTTC. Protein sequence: CASSETGTGAFEQYF.

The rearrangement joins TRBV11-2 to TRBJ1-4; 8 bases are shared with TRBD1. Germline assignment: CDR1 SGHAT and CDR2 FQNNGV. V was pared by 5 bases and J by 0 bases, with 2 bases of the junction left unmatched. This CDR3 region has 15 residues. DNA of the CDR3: TGTGCCAGCAGCCTACAGGGGGCAACTAATGAAAAACTGTTTTTT. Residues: CASSLQGATNEKLFF.

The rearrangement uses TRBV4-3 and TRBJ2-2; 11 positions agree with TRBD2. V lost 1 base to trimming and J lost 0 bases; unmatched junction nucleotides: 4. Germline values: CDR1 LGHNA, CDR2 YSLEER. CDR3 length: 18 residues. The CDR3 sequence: CASSQVPTSGTNTGELFF. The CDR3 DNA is TGCGCCAGCAGCCAAGTCCCGACTAGCGGGACGAACACCGGGGAGCTGTTTTTT.

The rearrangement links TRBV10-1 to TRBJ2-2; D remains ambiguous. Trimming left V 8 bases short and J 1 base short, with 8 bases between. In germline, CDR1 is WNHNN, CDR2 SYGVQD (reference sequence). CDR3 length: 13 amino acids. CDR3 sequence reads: CASSKQNTGELFF. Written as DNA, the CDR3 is TGCGCCAGCTCGAAACAGAACACCGGGGAGCTGTTTTTT.

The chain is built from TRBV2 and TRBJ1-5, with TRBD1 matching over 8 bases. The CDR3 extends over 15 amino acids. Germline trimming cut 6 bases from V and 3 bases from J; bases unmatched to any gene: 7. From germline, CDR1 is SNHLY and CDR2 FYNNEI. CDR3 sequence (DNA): TGTGCCAGCAGGGGCCGGGACAGGTCCAATCAGCCCCAGCATTTT. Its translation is CASRGRDRSNQPQHF.

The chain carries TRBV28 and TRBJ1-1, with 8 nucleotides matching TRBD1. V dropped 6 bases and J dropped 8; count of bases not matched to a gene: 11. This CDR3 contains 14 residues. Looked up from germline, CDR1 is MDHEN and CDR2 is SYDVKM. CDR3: CASRPDRENSEAFF. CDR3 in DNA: TGTGCCAGCAGGCCGGACAGGGAAAACTCGGAAGCTTTCTTT.

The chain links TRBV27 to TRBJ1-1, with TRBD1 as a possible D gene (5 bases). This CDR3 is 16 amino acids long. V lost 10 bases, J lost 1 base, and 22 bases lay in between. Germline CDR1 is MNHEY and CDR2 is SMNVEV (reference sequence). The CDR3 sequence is CATASPGLFSNTEAFF. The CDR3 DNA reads TGTGCCACCGCTAGCCCGGGACTCTTTTCGAACACTGAAGCTTTCTTT.

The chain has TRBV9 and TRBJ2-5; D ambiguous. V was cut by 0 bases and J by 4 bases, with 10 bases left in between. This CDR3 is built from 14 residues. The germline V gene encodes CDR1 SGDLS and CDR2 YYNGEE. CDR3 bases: TGTGCCAGCAGCGTAGTATCCCAGGCAGAGACCCAGTACTTC. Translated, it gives CASSVVSQAETQYF.

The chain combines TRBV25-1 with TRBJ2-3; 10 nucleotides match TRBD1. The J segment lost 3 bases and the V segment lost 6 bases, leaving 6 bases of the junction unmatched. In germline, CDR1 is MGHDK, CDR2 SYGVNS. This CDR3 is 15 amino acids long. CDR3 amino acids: CASSQGQGRTDTQYF. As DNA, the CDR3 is TGTGCCAGCAGCCAGGGACAGGGGAGGACAGATACGCAGTATTTT.